This TCR beta chain was observed in a study of neoadjuvant anti-PD-1 for oral cavity cancer. Six replicates per PBMC sample, mostly from 400 to 500 ng of genomic DNA. TCRdb keeps only in-frame clones here, not all; method: immunoSEQ multiplex PCR. The sample records some 20,000 clones, approximately 79% being singletons. Germline loops: CDR1 ENHRY, CDR2 SYGVKD. V lost 2 bases, J lost 5 bases, and 15 bases lay in between. The CDR3 consists of 15 residues. The V call is TRBV10-3, the J call TRBJ1-2; D might be TRBD1 (5 bases). The input for sequencing was PBMCs, taken before nivolumab (anti-PD-1) treatment. The sequence was collected from a person aged 40 to 85 with oral cavity squamous cell carcinoma. The CDR3 loop is CAISEPEGLQYGYTF. CDR3 nucleotides: TGTGCCATCAGTGAGCCCGAGGGACTTCAGTATGGCTACACCTTC.